The rows below give T cell receptor beta chains drawn from one sample of a study of T cell responses to AZD1222 COVID-19 vaccine. Clones were read by immunoSEQ multiplex PCR, and TCRdb kept only the in-frame ones, dropping some. Of 130,000 or so clones listed, roughly 84% were seen once; the top ten hold about 12%. The specimen was peripheral blood, collected on day 0 of AZD1222 vaccination. These receptors came from an adult in good health. The CDR3 runs from the conserved cysteine through the conserved F or W. A D gene is named only where the DNA matches it firmly.

len	d_gene	v_gene	CDR3aa
14	NA	TRBV6-5	CASSDSAGWGELFF
14	NA	TRBV5-1	CASSLVGFGETQYF
14	NA	TRBV4-3	CASSQGFTDYGYTF
15	NA	TRBV9	CASSVGISIDYGYTF
14	NA	TRBV9	CASSVHMGTYEQYF
16	TRBD1	TRBV25-1	CASSEYFPGQGHGYTF
12	NA	TRBV30	CAWSVNYNEQFF
14	NA	TRBV19	CASSFPGVNSPLHF
16	TRBD2	TRBV19	CASSAGGLAGAGELFF
15	NA	TRBV7-9	CASSDAGLIDYEQYF
12	TRBD1	TRBV5-4	CASHDRDHEQYF
14	TRBD1	TRBV6-5	CASSRLGQYNEQFF
15	NA	TRBV27	CASSTPQGLHSPLHF
12	NA	TRBV12-3/TRBV12-4	CASSLSGETQYF
13	TRBD1	TRBV24-1	CATRDRNSYGYTF
13	NA	TRBV5-4	CASSLVGGDEQYF